This T cell receptor (beta chain) was sequenced in a study of blood T cell repertoires in COVID-19. Overall study: Sites across the United States, Italy and Spain contributed samples from acute and convalescent COVID-19. The cDNA or gDNA used as material had been derived from T cells, B-cell-depleted T cells, or PBMCs.

Original processing notes: Reference gene primer amplification gave estimated nucleated cell counts. The method was immunoSEQ multiplex PCR; TCRdb's version includes in-frame clones alone and lacks a portion of them. V, J and clone size reflect that table, while D and trimming were determined from the DNA. The sample lists roughly 97,000 clones, about 88% occurring once. Per germline, CDR1 GTSNPN and CDR2 SVGIG (reference sequence). V lost 3 bases to trimming and J lost 2 bases, with 20 bases between them. The length of the CDR3 is 16 residues. The chain recombines TRBV30 with TRBJ2-7; weak D call: TRBD1 (9 bases). The sequenced sample consisted of peripheral blood. This clonotype originated in a human donor in a cohort sampled during active COVID-19. The CDR3 loop is CAWSSRGGTGPYEQYF. The CDR3 DNA follows: TGTGCCTGGAGCTCTCGGGGGGGGACAGGGCCCTACGAGCAGTACTTC.